The clone carrying this T cell receptor beta chain was recorded many times. Its matching antigen is unknown. Healthy Caucasians provided all donations. The CDR3 consists of 14 residues. Germline-derived CDR1 and CDR2 are SGHRS and YFSETQ. Trimming at V came to 3 bases and at J to 1 base, leaving 3 bases not matched to a gene. TCRdb passed the 5' RACE reads through MiXCR, listing each CDR3 protein once. The sample lists about 530,000 distinct CDR3 sequences, 13% to 15% occurring once. This specimen comes from a study of identical twins. Study results and limitations: Monozygotic twin pairs showed more out-of-frame TCR alpha sharing than models estimated. Within cord blood, abundant beta clonotypes carried fewer insertions, but memory repertoires showed no such trend.

The sample was also linked to a second study, of yellow fever vaccine responses in identical twins. That source adds: Twins showed a vaccine T cell response that reportedly seemed partly convergent, partly personalized.

This chain joins TRBV5-1 and TRBJ2-7, with 8 bases fitting TRBD1. The source is a woman between 18 and 30 years old in good health. The material sequenced was CD4+ T cells sorted from blood. The CDR3 sequence is CASSWDRPSYEQYF. The CDR3 DNA reads TGCGCCAGCAGCTGGGACAGGCCGTCCTACGAGCAGTACTTC. The full variable domain, rest sourced from reference TRBV5-1 and TRBJ2-7, is KAGVTQTPRYLIKTRGQQVTLSCSPISGHRSVSWYQQTPGQGLQFLFEYFSETQRNKGNFPGRFSGRQFSNSRSEMNVSTLELGDSALYLCASSWDRPSYEQYFGPGTRLTVT.